This is a list of T cell receptor beta chains from one sample in a study of vaccination effects on CD4 cells after COVID-19. These receptors have no identified antigens. Only in-frame clones appear in the TCRdb table, and some are missing; sequencing was by immunoSEQ multiplex PCR. The table shows about 16,000 clones, with under 70% occurring only once. The sample in question was CD4+ T cells from PBMCs cultured with SARS-CoV-2 spike peptides, obtained after COVID-19 vaccination. The origin of the receptors is a human donor who received a COVID-19 vaccine. Each CDR3 is given with its conserved first and last residue. The order of the fields is CDR3 protein, CDR3 DNA, D gene, V gene, CDR3 length, clone size, J gene. A D gene is named only where the DNA matches it firmly. The listing skips clone size in some rows; elsewhere it reads once, few, many or a size class.

CDR3aa: CASGRGETQYF
CDR3nt: TGTGCCAGCGGCAGGGGAGAGACCCAGTACTTC
d_gene: NA
v_gene: TRBV3-1/TRBV3-2
len: 11
abundance: few
j_gene: TRBJ2-5

CDR3aa: CAWSTTDTGGARPQHF
CDR3nt: TGTGCCTGGAGTACGACCGATACAGGGGGTGCCCGGCCCCAGCATTTT
d_gene: TRBD1
v_gene: TRBV30
len: 16
abundance: NA
j_gene: TRBJ1-5

CDR3aa: CSVDRGTNTGELFF
CDR3nt: TGCAGCGTTGACAGGGGCACGAACACCGGGGAGCTGTTTTTT
d_gene: NA
v_gene: TRBV29-1
len: 14
abundance: NA
j_gene: TRBJ2-2

CDR3aa: CASSLRTVNTEAFF
CDR3nt: TGTGCCAGCAGCTTGAGGACCGTGAACACTGAAGCTTTCTTT
d_gene: NA
v_gene: TRBV5-4
len: 14
abundance: NA
j_gene: TRBJ1-1

CDR3aa: CAWKLVNNEQYF
CDR3nt: TGTGCCTGGAAGCTAGTTAATAACGAGCAGTACTTC
d_gene: NA
v_gene: TRBV30
len: 12
abundance: NA
j_gene: TRBJ2-7

CDR3aa: CASQDRVLTEAFF
CDR3nt: TGTGCCAGCCAGGACAGGGTACTTACTGAAGCTTTCTTT
d_gene: TRBD1
v_gene: TRBV6-5
len: 13
abundance: NA
j_gene: TRBJ1-1

CDR3aa: CASSNPGPAEKLFF
CDR3nt: TGTGCCAGCAGTAACCCAGGACCTGCTGAAAAACTGTTTTTT
d_gene: NA
v_gene: TRBV28
len: 14
abundance: NA
j_gene: TRBJ1-4

CDR3aa: CASSPAISGNTIYF
CDR3nt: TGTGCCAGCTCGCCAGCGATCTCTGGAAACACCATATATTTT
d_gene: NA
v_gene: TRBV18
len: 14
abundance: NA
j_gene: TRBJ1-3

CDR3aa: CASSVRTATNEKLFF
CDR3nt: TGCGCCAGCAGCGTCCGGACAGCAACTAATGAAAAACTGTTTTTT
d_gene: NA
v_gene: TRBV4-1
len: 15
abundance: NA
j_gene: TRBJ1-4

CDR3aa: CASSETRQSSGNTIYF
CDR3nt: TGTGCCAGCAGTGAGACCAGACAGAGCTCTGGAAACACCATATATTTT
d_gene: NA
v_gene: TRBV6-1
len: 16
abundance: NA
j_gene: TRBJ1-3

CDR3aa: CASSLVGGIQETQYF
CDR3nt: TGCGCCAGCAGCTTGGTGGGGGGAATCCAAGAGACCCAGTACTTC
d_gene: NA
v_gene: TRBV5-1
len: 15
abundance: NA
j_gene: TRBJ2-5

CDR3aa: CATSRGVSLTGELFF
CDR3nt: TGTGCCACCAGCAGAGGAGTCTCACTCACCGGGGAGCTGTTTTTT
d_gene: NA
v_gene: TRBV15
len: 15
abundance: NA
j_gene: TRBJ2-2

CDR3aa: CASSPPLGEGYNEQFF
CDR3nt: TGCGCCAGCAGCCCCCCGTTAGGGGAAGGCTACAATGAGCAGTTCTTC
d_gene: NA
v_gene: TRBV5-1
len: 16
abundance: NA
j_gene: TRBJ2-1

CDR3aa: CASSPHGTSGVNEQFF
CDR3nt: TGTGCCAGCAGCCCCCACGGGACTAGCGGGGTAAATGAGCAGTTCTTC
d_gene: TRBD2
v_gene: TRBV9
len: 16
abundance: NA
j_gene: TRBJ2-1

CDR3aa: CASRRIGTSGANVLTF
CDR3nt: TGTGCCAGCAGGCGGATCGGAACCTCTGGGGCCAACGTCCTGACTTTC
d_gene: NA
v_gene: TRBV28
len: 16
abundance: few
j_gene: TRBJ2-6

CDR3aa: CASSQAGGAFF
CDR3nt: TGTGCCAGCAGCCAAGCGGGGGGAGCTTTCTTT
d_gene: NA
v_gene: TRBV3-1/TRBV3-2
len: 11
abundance: NA
j_gene: TRBJ1-1

CDR3aa: CASSLGLQNGYTF
CDR3nt: TGTGCCAGCAGCTTGGGACTGCAGAATGGCTACACCTTC
d_gene: NA
v_gene: TRBV5-6
len: 13
abundance: few
j_gene: TRBJ1-2

CDR3aa: CASSQVRSTGGYGYTF
CDR3nt: TGTGCCAGCAGCCAAGTAAGGTCCACAGGGGGATATGGCTACACCTTC
d_gene: TRBD1
v_gene: TRBV3-1/TRBV3-2
len: 16
abundance: NA
j_gene: TRBJ1-2

CDR3aa: CASSDGTGTTNYGYTF
CDR3nt: TGTGCCAGCAGCGACGGGACAGGTACTACTAACTATGGCTACACCTTC
d_gene: TRBD1
v_gene: TRBV9
len: 16
abundance: NA
j_gene: TRBJ1-2

CDR3aa: CASSPGPTVSYEQYF
CDR3nt: TGTGCCAGCAGTCCCGGCCCGACTGTCTCCTACGAGCAGTACTTC
d_gene: NA
v_gene: TRBV6-4
len: 15
abundance: NA
j_gene: TRBJ2-7

CDR3aa: CASSYGEGGTGELFF
CDR3nt: TGTGCCAGCAGTTACGGAGAGGGAGGCACCGGGGAGCTGTTTTTT
d_gene: NA
v_gene: TRBV6-5
len: 15
abundance: once
j_gene: TRBJ2-2

CDR3aa: CASSRYWSDTQYF
CDR3nt: TGTGCCAGCAGCCGGTACTGGTCAGATACGCAGTATTTT
d_gene: NA
v_gene: TRBV14
len: 13
abundance: NA
j_gene: TRBJ2-3

CDR3aa: CAWSKGAGLDTQYF
CDR3nt: TGTGCCTGGAGTAAGGGGGCAGGTCTCGATACGCAGTATTTT
d_gene: TRBD1
v_gene: TRBV30
len: 14
abundance: NA
j_gene: TRBJ2-3

CDR3aa: CASRTPETRGTEAFF
CDR3nt: TGTGCCAGTAGAACCCCCGAGACCCGAGGGACTGAAGCTTTCTTT
d_gene: NA
v_gene: TRBV19
len: 15
abundance: few
j_gene: TRBJ1-1

CDR3aa: CASSPRGRTFFDEQYF
CDR3nt: TGTGCCAGCAGTCCCCGGGGGAGGACGTTCTTTGACGAGCAGTACTTC
d_gene: NA
v_gene: TRBV6-6
len: 16
abundance: NA
j_gene: TRBJ2-7

CDR3aa: CASSRVNEKLFF
CDR3nt: TGTGCCAGCAGCCGAGTTAATGAAAAACTGTTTTTT
d_gene: NA
v_gene: TRBV6-2/TRBV6-3
len: 12
abundance: medium-sized
j_gene: TRBJ1-4

CDR3aa: CASSLGGEAFF
CDR3nt: TGTGCCAGCAGTTTGGGCGGGGAGGCTTTCTTT
d_gene: NA
v_gene: TRBV28
len: 11
abundance: NA
j_gene: TRBJ1-1

CDR3aa: CAWSYRDRENYGYTF
CDR3nt: TGTGCCTGGAGTTACCGGGACAGAGAGAACTATGGCTACACCTTC
d_gene: TRBD1
v_gene: TRBV30
len: 15
abundance: once
j_gene: TRBJ1-2

CDR3aa: CSARSGFEQYF
CDR3nt: TGCAGTGCTAGATCGGGGTTCGAGCAGTACTTC
d_gene: NA
v_gene: TRBV20-1
len: 11
abundance: NA
j_gene: TRBJ2-7

CDR3aa: CASSLLASGGAGNEQFF
CDR3nt: TGTGCCAGCAGCTTACTCGCCAGCGGGGGGGCCGGGAATGAGCAGTTCTTC
d_gene: TRBD2
v_gene: TRBV7-9
len: 17
abundance: NA
j_gene: TRBJ2-1

CDR3aa: CSVAGANQPQHF
CDR3nt: TGCAGCGTTGCGGGCGCCAATCAGCCCCAGCATTTT
d_gene: NA
v_gene: TRBV29-1
len: 12
abundance: NA
j_gene: TRBJ1-5

CDR3aa: CASSEEVRQLFF
CDR3nt: TGTGCCAGCAGTGAAGAAGTGAGACAACTGTTTTTT
d_gene: NA
v_gene: TRBV2
len: 12
abundance: NA
j_gene: TRBJ1-4

CDR3aa: CASSPSRGDGQPQHF
CDR3nt: TGTGCCAGCTCACCTAGTAGAGGGGATGGTCAGCCCCAGCATTTT
d_gene: NA
v_gene: TRBV18
len: 15
abundance: NA
j_gene: TRBJ1-5

CDR3aa: CSVCYSLNSPLHF
CDR3nt: TGCAGCGTTTGCTATTCCCTGAATTCACCCCTCCACTTT
d_gene: NA
v_gene: TRBV29-1
len: 13
abundance: NA
j_gene: TRBJ1-6

CDR3aa: CASSSGSLGGELFF
CDR3nt: TGTGCCAGCAGCTCGGGGTCCCTCGGCGGGGAGCTGTTTTTT
d_gene: NA
v_gene: TRBV7-9
len: 14
abundance: NA
j_gene: TRBJ2-2

CDR3aa: CAISGTGEIRGYTF
CDR3nt: TGTGCCATCAGTGGAACAGGGGAAATAAGGGGCTACACCTTC
d_gene: TRBD1
v_gene: TRBV10-3
len: 14
abundance: once
j_gene: TRBJ1-2

CDR3aa: CASSPSRQGWIGELFF
CDR3nt: TGTGCCAGCAGCCCGTCCCGACAGGGGTGGATCGGGGAGCTGTTTTTT
d_gene: TRBD1
v_gene: TRBV5-5
len: 16
abundance: NA
j_gene: TRBJ2-2

CDR3aa: CASSSSQGRFF
CDR3nt: TGTGCCAGCAGTAGTAGCCAAGGTCGTTTCTTT
d_gene: NA
v_gene: TRBV28
len: 11
abundance: NA
j_gene: TRBJ1-1

CDR3aa: CASSLLGASGRSGANVLTF
CDR3nt: TGTGCCAGCAGTTTATTAGGGGCTAGCGGGCGCTCTGGGGCCAACGTCCTGACTTTC
d_gene: TRBD2
v_gene: TRBV27
len: 19
abundance: NA
j_gene: TRBJ2-6

CDR3aa: CSAGRNDEQYF
CDR3nt: TGCAGTGCTGGTAGAAACGACGAGCAGTACTTC
d_gene: NA
v_gene: TRBV20-1
len: 11
abundance: NA
j_gene: TRBJ2-7

CDR3aa: CSASEREGGLETQYF
CDR3nt: TGCAGTGCTAGTGAGCGGGAGGGGGGGTTGGAGACCCAGTACTTC
d_gene: TRBD2
v_gene: TRBV20-1
len: 15
abundance: NA
j_gene: TRBJ2-5

CDR3aa: CASSLGGTVTYNEQFF
CDR3nt: TGCGCCAGCAGCTTGGGGGGGACAGTTACCTACAATGAGCAGTTCTTC
d_gene: TRBD1
v_gene: TRBV5-1
len: 16
abundance: NA
j_gene: TRBJ2-1

CDR3aa: CASSTTGRIYEQYF
CDR3nt: TGTGCCAGCTCAACGACGGGACGGATCTACGAGCAGTACTTC
d_gene: NA
v_gene: TRBV18
len: 14
abundance: NA
j_gene: TRBJ2-7

CDR3aa: CASSFIPGGNSGANVLTF
CDR3nt: TGCGCCAGCAGCTTCATACCCGGGGGTAACTCTGGGGCCAACGTCCTGACTTTC
d_gene: NA
v_gene: TRBV5-1
len: 18
abundance: NA
j_gene: TRBJ2-6

CDR3aa: CASNPVVSSPSQPQHF
CDR3nt: TGTGCCAGTAATCCAGTCGTCTCCTCCCCAAGTCAGCCCCAGCATTTT
d_gene: NA
v_gene: TRBV19
len: 16
abundance: NA
j_gene: TRBJ1-5

CDR3aa: CASSPTGAGSLYEQYF
CDR3nt: TGCGCCAGCAGCCCGACAGGGGCGGGGAGTTTGTACGAGCAGTACTTC
d_gene: TRBD1
v_gene: TRBV5-1
len: 16
abundance: NA
j_gene: TRBJ2-7